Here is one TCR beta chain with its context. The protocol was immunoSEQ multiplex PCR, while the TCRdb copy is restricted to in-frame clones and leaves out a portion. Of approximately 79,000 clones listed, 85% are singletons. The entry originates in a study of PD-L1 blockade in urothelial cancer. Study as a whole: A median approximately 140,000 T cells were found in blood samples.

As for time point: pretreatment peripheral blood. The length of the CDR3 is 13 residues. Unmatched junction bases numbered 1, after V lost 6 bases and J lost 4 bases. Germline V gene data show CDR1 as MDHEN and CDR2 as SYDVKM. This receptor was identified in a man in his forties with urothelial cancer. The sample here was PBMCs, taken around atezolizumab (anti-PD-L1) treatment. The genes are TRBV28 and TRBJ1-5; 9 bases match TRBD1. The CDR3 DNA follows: TGTGCCAGCAGGGGGACAGGGAATCAGCCCCAGCATTTT. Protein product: CASRGTGNQPQHF.